Listed below are T cell receptor beta chains from one sample, sequenced in a study of CD8 T cells in Susac syndrome. MiXCR, run by TCRdb on the immunoSEQ multiplex PCR reads, gives a single entry per CDR3 protein. This sample yields some 76,000 distinct CDR3 sequences, of which roughly 91% are seen a single time; roughly 0.49% belongs to the top ten. Material: CD8+ T cells from PBMCs. The origin of the receptors is a human donor with multiple sclerosis. Each CDR3 is given without its conserved first and last residue. Fields, in order: J gene, V gene, CDR3 protein.

TRBJ1-2 | TRBV19 | ASIAPGPTGAGYT
TRBJ1-5 | TRBV7-8 | ASSLDGGPPSNQPQH
TRBJ2-7 | TRBV11-2 | ASSLWRTGLTYEQY
TRBJ2-7 | TRBV12-3/TRBV12-4 | ASRATRSSYEQY
TRBJ2-7 | TRBV19 | ASSGWLDFAEQY
TRBJ1-5 | TRBV6-2/TRBV6-3 | ASSYTRYNQPQH
TRBJ1-2 | TRBV2 | ASSGGRDRSFYGYT
TRBJ1-2 | TRBV20-1 | SARAPSEYGYT
TRBJ1-4 | TRBV7-2 | ASSLAVFDEKLF
TRBJ2-1 | TRBV2 | ASSEVQGWDNEQF
TRBJ1-2 | TRBV29-1 | SVYGGYVPDNYGYT
TRBJ2-2 | TRBV6-1 | ASSEFWPGVDTGELF
TRBJ1-6 | TRBV7-9 | ASSSSGVSPLH